This TCR beta chain was documented in a study of molecular identifiers for immune sequencing clone quantification. Study-wide points: For highly expanded clones, sizes could be underestimated when identical TCR molecules share a barcode.

Germline values: CDR1 MNHNY, CDR2 SVGAGI (reference sequence). The CDR3 contains 15 residues. Trimming at V came to 6 bases and at J to 2 bases, leaving 8 bases not matched to a gene. TCRdb independently ran MiXCR on the PCR reads; one entry per CDR3 protein. In the table there are more than 450,000 distinct CDR3 sequences, over 20% of which are singletons. As CD8+CD4-CCR7+CD45RA+ cells, naive CD8 T cells were sorted. This clonotype was counted between two and nine times. Its antigen remains unknown. The TCR comes from a human donor in good health. Some libraries in this study had Jurkat cell RNA spiked in. The gene calls are TRBV6-6 and TRBJ2-7; TRBD1 matches 9 bases. The sequencing input was naive CD8+ T cells from blood, with Jurkat cell RNA spiked in. The subset denotes: FACS-sorted CD8+CD4-CCR7+CD45RA+ naive T cells. The CDR3 coding sequence is TGTGCCAGCAGCTTCGAAGGGACAGGGCCCTACGAGCAGTACTTC. It translates to CASSFEGTGPYEQYF.